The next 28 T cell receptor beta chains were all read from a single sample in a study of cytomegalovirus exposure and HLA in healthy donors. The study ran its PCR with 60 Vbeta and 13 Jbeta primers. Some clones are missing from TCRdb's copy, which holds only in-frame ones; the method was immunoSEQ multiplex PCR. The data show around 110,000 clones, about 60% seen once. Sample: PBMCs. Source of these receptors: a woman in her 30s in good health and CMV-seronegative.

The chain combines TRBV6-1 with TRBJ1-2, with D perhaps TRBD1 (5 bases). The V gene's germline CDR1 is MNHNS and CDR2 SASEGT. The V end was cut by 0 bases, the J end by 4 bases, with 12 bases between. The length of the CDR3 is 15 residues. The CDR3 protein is CASSEATAPSYGYTF. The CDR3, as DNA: TGTGCCAGCAGTGAAGCGACAGCACCCAGCTATGGCTACACCTTC.

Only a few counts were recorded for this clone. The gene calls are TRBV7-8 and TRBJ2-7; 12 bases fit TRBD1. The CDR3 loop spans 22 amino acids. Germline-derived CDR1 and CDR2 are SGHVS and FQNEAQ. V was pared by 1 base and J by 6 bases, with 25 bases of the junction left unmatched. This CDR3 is CASSLVSPGQGARSASAREQYF. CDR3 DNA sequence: TGTGCCAGCAGCTTAGTCTCCCCGGGACAGGGGGCGCGTTCGGCAAGCGCTCGCGAGCAGTACTTC.

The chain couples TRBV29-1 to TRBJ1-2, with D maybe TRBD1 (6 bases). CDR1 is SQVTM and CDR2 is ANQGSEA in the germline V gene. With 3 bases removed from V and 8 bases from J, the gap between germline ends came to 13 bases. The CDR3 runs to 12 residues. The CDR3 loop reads CSVEKGTRGYTF. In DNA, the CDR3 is TGCAGCGTTGAGAAAGGGACACGAGGCTACACCTTC.

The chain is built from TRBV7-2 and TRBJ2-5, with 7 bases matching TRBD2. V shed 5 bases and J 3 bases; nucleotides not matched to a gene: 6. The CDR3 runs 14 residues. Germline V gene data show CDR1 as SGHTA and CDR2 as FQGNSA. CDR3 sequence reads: CASSRGGFEETQYF. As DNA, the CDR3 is TGTGCCAGCAGCCGGGGAGGGTTTGAAGAGACCCAGTACTTC.

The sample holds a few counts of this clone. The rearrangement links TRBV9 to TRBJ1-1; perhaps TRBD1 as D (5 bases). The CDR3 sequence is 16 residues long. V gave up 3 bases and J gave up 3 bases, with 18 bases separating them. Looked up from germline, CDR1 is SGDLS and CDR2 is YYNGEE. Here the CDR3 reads CASSARPGGRDTEAFF. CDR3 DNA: TGTGCCAGCAGCGCAAGGCCGGGGGGTAGGGACACTGAAGCTTTCTTT.

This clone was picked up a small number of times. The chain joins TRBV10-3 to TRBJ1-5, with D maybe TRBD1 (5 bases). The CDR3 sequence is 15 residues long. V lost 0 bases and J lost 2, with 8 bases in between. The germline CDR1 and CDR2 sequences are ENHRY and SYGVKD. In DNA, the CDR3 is TGTGCCATCAGTGAGTCTCAGGGTGGCAATCAGCCCCAGCATTTT. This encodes CAISESQGGNQPQHF.

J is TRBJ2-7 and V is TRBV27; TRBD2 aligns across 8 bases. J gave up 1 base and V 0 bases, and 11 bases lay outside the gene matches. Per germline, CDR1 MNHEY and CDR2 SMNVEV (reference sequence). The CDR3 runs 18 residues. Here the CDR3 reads CASSLSARFAGGSYEQYF. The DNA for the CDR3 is TGTGCCAGCAGTTTATCGGCACGTTTCGCGGGAGGATCCTACGAGCAGTACTTC.

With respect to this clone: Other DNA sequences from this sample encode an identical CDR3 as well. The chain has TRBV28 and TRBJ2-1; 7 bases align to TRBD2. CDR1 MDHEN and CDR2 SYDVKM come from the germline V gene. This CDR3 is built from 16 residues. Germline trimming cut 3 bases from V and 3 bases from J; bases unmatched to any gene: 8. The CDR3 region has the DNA TGTGCCAGCAGTTTCCCCACTAGCGTCTACTACAATGAGCAGTTCTTC. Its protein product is CASSFPTSVYYNEQFF. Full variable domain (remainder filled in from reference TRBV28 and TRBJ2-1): DVKVTQSSRYLVKRTGEKVFLECVQDMDHENMFWYRQDPGLGLRLIYFSYDVKMKEKGDIPEGYSVSREKKERFSLILESASTNQTSMYLCASSFPTSVYYNEQFFGPGTRLTVL.

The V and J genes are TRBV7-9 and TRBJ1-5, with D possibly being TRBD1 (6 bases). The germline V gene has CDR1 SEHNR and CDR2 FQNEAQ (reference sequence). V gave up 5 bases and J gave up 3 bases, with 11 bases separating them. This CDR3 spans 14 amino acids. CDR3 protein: CASSHREINQPQHF. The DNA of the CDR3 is TGTGCCAGCAGCCACAGGGAGATCAATCAGCCCCAGCATTTT.

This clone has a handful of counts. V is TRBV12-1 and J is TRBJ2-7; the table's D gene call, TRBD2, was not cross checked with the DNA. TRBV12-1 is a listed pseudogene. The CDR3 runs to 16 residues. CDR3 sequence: CASSTGTSVMPYEQYF. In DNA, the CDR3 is TGTGCCAGCAGCACTGGGACTAGCGTGATGCCCTACGAGCAGTACTTC.

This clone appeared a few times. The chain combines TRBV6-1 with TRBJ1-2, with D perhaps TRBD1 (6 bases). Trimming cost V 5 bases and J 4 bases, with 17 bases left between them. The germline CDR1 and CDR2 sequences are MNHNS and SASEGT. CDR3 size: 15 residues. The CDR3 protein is CASSPPGAGSYGYTF. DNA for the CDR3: TGTGCCAGCAGTCCCCCAGGGGCCGGGTCCTATGGCTACACCTTC.

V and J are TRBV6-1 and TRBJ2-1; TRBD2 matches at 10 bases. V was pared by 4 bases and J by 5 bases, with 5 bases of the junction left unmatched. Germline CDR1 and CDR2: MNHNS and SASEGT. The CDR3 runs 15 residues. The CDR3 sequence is CASSGGLAINNEQFF. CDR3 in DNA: TGTGCCAGCAGTGGGGGACTAGCGATCAACAATGAGCAGTTCTTC.

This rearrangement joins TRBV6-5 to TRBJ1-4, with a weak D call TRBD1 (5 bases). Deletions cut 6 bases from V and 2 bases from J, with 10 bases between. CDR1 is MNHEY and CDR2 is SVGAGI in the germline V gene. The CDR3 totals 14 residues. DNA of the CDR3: TGTGCCAGCAGGAGACAGACCACTAATGAAAAACTGTTTTTT. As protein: CASRRQTTNEKLFF.

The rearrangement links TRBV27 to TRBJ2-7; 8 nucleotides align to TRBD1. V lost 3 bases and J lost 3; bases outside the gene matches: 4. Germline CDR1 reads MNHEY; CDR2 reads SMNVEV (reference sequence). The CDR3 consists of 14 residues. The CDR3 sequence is CASSFGQGYYEQYF. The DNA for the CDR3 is TGTGCCAGCAGTTTCGGACAGGGTTACTACGAGCAGTACTTC.

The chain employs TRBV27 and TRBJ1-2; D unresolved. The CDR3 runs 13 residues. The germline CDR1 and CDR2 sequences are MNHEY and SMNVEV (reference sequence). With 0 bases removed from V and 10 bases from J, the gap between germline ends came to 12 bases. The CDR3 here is CASSLSWQAAYTF. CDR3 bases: TGTGCCAGCAGTTTATCATGGCAGGCCGCCTACACCTTC.

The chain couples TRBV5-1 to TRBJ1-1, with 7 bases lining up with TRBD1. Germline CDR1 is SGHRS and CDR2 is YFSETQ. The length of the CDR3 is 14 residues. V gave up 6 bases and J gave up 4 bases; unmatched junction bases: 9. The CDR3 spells CASTREQGSTEAFF. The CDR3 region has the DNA TGCGCCAGCACACGTGAACAGGGGAGCACTGAAGCTTTCTTT. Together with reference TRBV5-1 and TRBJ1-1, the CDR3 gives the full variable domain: KAGVTQTPRYLIKTRGQQVTLSCSPISGHRSVSWYQQTPGQGLQFLFEYFSETQRNKGNFPGRFSGRQFSNSRSEMNVSTLELGDSALYLCASTREQGSTEAFFGQGTRLTVV.

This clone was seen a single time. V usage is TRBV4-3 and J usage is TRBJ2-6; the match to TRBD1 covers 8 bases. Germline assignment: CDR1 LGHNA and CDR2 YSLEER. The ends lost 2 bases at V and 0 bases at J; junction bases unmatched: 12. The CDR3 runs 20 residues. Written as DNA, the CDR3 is TGCGCCAGCAGCCAATCTTCGTGGACAGGGAAATACTCTGGGGCCAACGTCCTGACTTTC. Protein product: CASSQSSWTGKYSGANVLTF.

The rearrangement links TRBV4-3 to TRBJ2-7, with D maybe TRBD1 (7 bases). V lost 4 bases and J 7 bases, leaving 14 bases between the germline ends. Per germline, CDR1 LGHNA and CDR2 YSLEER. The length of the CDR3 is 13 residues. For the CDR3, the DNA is TGCGCCAGCAGCCTCGGAGGGACAGAAGAGCAGTACTTC. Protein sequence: CASSLGGTEEQYF.

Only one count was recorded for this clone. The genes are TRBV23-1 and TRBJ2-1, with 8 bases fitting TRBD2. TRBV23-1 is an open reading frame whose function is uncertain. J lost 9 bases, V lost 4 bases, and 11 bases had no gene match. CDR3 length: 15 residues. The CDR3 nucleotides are TGCGCCAGCAGTCCTCCTTCCAAGCGGGAGACTGAGCAGTTCTTC. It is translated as CASSPPSKRETEQFF.

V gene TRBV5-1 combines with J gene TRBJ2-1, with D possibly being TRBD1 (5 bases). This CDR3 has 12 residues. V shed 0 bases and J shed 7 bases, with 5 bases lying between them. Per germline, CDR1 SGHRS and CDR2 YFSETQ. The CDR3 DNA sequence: TGCGCCAGCAGCTTGGAGGGGAATGAGCAGTTCTTC. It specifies CASSLEGNEQFF.

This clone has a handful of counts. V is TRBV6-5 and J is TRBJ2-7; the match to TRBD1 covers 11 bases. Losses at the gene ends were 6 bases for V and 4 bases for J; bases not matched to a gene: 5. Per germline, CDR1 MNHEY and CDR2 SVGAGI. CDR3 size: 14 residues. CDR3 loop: CASRSGTGGYEQYF. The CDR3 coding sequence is TGTGCCAGCAGATCCGGGACAGGGGGTTACGAGCAGTACTTC.

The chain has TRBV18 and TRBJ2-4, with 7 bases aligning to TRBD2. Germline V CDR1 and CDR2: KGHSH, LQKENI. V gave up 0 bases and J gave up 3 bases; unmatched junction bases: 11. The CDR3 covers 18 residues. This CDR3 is CASSPPRGSGALKNIQYF. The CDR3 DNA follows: TGTGCCAGCTCACCACCCCGGGGAAGCGGGGCCCTCAAAAACATTCAGTACTTC.

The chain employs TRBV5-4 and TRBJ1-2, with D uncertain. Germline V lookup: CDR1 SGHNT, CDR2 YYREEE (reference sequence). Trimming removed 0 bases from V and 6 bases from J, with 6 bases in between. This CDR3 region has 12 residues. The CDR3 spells CASSLVRNGYTF. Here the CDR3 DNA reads TGTGCCAGCAGCTTGGTCAGGAATGGCTACACCTTC.

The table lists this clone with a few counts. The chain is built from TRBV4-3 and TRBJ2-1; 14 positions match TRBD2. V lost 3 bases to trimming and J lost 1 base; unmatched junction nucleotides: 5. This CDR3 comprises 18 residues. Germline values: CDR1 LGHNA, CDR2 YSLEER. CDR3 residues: CASSQGTSGSLSYNEQFF. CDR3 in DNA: TGCGCCAGCAGCCAGGGGACTAGCGGGAGTCTTTCCTACAATGAGCAGTTCTTC.

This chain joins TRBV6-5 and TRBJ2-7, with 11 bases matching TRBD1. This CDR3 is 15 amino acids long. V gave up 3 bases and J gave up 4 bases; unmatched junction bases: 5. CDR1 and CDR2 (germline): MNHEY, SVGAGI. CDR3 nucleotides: TGTGCCAGCAGTTATCAGGGACAGGGGGTTTACGAGCAGTACTTC. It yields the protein CASSYQGQGVYEQYF.

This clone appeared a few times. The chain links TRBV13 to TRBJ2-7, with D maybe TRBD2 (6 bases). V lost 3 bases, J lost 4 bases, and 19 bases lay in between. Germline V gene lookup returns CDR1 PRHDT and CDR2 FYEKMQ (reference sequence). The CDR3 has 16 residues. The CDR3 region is CASSLGLGGMGYEQYF. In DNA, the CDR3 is TGTGCCAGCAGCTTGGGCCTTGGCGGGATGGGGTACGAGCAGTACTTC.

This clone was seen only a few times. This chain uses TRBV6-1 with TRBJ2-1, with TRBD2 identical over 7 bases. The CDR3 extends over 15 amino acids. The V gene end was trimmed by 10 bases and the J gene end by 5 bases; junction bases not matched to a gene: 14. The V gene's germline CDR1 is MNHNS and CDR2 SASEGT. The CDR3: CANTPSGSRDNEQFF. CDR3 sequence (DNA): TGTGCCAATACTCCTAGCGGAAGTCGGGACAATGAGCAGTTCTTC.

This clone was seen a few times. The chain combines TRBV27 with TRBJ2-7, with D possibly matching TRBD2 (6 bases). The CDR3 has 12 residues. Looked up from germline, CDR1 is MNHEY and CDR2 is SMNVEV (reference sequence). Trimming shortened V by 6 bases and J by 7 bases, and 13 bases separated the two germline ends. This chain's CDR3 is CASSRLGEEQYF. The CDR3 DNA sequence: TGTGCCAGCAGCCGACTAGGGGAGGAGCAGTACTTC.